This TCR beta chain comes out of a study of early T cells in non-severe SARS-CoV-2 infection. V dropped 2 bases and J dropped 1 base, with 12 bases sitting between them. The V gene's germline CDR1 is SGHTA and CDR2 FQGTGA. This CDR3 has 17 amino acids. This clonotype has ten or more counts. Attached unique molecular identifiers marked individual cDNA molecules. A single record per CDR3 protein comes from TCRdb applying MiXCR to the 5' RACE reads. The sample has around 77,000 distinct CDR3 sequences; more than 4% are singletons. The sequence came from an adult who was a healthcare worker with PCR-confirmed SARS-CoV-2 infection or an uninfected control (not recorded which). The specimen was whole blood, collected at baseline. The J gene is TRBJ2-6, the V gene TRBV7-3; D ambiguous. CDR3 amino acids: CASSLGVGASGANVLTF. In DNA, the CDR3 is TGTGCCAGCAGCTTAGGCGTTGGAGCTTCTGGGGCCAACGTCCTGACTTTC.